Below, 10 T cell receptor beta chains from the same sample are listed, as sequenced in a study of control samples from healthy donors and cancer patients. TCRdb keeps only in-frame clones here, not all; method: immunoSEQ multiplex PCR. This table holds 400,000 to 500,000 clones, 80% to 95% found once. Sequencing input: PBMCs. All receptors derive from a man aged 35-49 years with head and neck cancer.

CDR3: CASTLPQGTGNTGELFF. The CDR3 nucleotides are TGTGCCAGCACCCTGCCACAAGGGACAGGGAACACCGGGGAGCTGTTTTTT. The chain combines TRBV28 with TRBJ2-2, with 8 bases identical to TRBD1. With 7 bases clipped from V and 1 base from J, the junction kept 11 bases outside the gene matches. Germline-derived CDR1 and CDR2 are MDHEN and SYDVKM. The CDR3 spans 17 residues.

This chain links TRBV27 with TRBJ2-7; a possible D gene is TRBD2 (5 bases). The CDR3 contains 17 residues. V was clipped by 0 bases and J by 1 base, with 16 bases between them. Looked up from germline, CDR1 is MNHEY and CDR2 is SMNVEV (reference sequence). The CDR3 sequence is CASSLSVPVRGSYEQYF. The CDR3 DNA reads as TGTGCCAGCAGTTTATCGGTTCCCGTACGGGGTTCCTACGAGCAGTACTTC.

The rearrangement uses TRBV3-1 (or the pseudogene TRBV3-2) and TRBJ2-1; D is uncertain. Germline CDR1 reads LGHDT; CDR2 reads YNNKEL (reference sequence). The CDR3 is 15 amino acids. Trimming took 0 bases from V and 3 from J, leaving 9 bases between them. The CDR3 sequence: CASSQDVLVYNEQFF. The CDR3 nucleotides read TGTGCCAGCAGCCAAGATGTCCTAGTCTACAATGAGCAGTTCTTC.

The rearrangement uses TRBV12-5 and TRBJ2-2; TRBD1 might be the D (6 bases). Trimming took 0 bases from V and 5 from J, leaving 16 bases between them. CDR1 and CDR2 from the germline V gene are LGHNT and FRNRAP. The CDR3 spans 17 residues. The CDR3 sequence: CASGLVGKGTFTGELFF. Written as DNA, the CDR3 is TGTGCTAGTGGTTTGGTAGGAAAGGGGACATTTACCGGGGAGCTGTTTTTT.

The chain is built from TRBV5-1 and TRBJ2-5; D is perhaps TRBD1 or TRBD2 (5 bases each). CDR3 length equals 14 residues. Trimming stripped 4 bases from V and 9 bases from J, with 19 bases between. CDR1 SGHRS and CDR2 YFSETQ come from the germline V gene. CDR3 amino acids: CASSPGTDGGPQYF. The CDR3 region has the DNA TGCGCCAGCAGCCCCGGGACGGACGGAGGTCCCCAGTACTTC.

V gene TRBV6-5 combines with J gene TRBJ2-7, with 9 bases lining up with TRBD1. The CDR3 spans 15 residues. Germline V gene lookup returns CDR1 MNHEY and CDR2 SVGAGI. The V and J ends lost 2 bases and 5 bases, in that order; junction bases with no gene match: 7. In nucleotides, the CDR3 is TGTGCCAGCAGTTACCTCCGGGACAGGGCCCACGAGCAGTACTTC. This gives the protein CASSYLRDRAHEQYF.

The CDR3 bases are TGCGCCAGCAGCCAAGTTGGGACTAGTGCAGATACGCAGTATTTT. Its protein is CASSQVGTSADTQYF. V and J are TRBV4-1 and TRBJ2-3; TRBD2 matches at 8 bases. This CDR3 spans 15 amino acids. The junction had 4 bases not matched to a gene; V was cut back by 1 base and J by 4 bases. Germline V gene lookup returns CDR1 MGHRA and CDR2 YSYEKL.

The genes are TRBV7-8 and TRBJ2-3; 8 nucleotides line up with TRBD2. J was trimmed by 3 bases and V by 5 bases; bases with no gene match: 7. The CDR3 extends over 15 amino acids. Germline loops: CDR1 SGHVS, CDR2 FQNEAQ. DNA for the CDR3: TGTGCCAGCAGCCCTCGGGGGGGTAGTACAGATACGCAGTATTTT. Its translation: CASSPRGGSTDTQYF. Supplemented by reference TRBV7-8 and TRBJ2-3, the full variable domain reads GAGVSQSPRYKVAKRGQDVALRCDPISGHVSLFWYQQALGQGPEFLTYFQNEAQLDKSGLPSDRFFAERPEGSVSTLKIQRTQQEDSAVYLCASSPRGGSTDTQYFGPGTRLTVL.

The rearrangement joins TRBV4-3 to TRBJ2-1; possible D gene TRBD2, 7 bases. V lost 0 bases and J 0 bases, leaving 24 bases between the germline ends. Germline V gene data show CDR1 as LGHNA and CDR2 as YSLEER. The CDR3 length is 21 residues. CDR3 coding DNA: TGCGCCAGCAGCCAAGATGTCCCTAGGGGGGGCCTTACGAACTCCTACAATGAGCAGTTCTTC. It is translated as CASSQDVPRGGLTNSYNEQFF.

The chain couples TRBV5-1 to TRBJ2-3; D gene unclear. CDR3 size: 14 residues. Germline V gene data show CDR1 as SGHRS and CDR2 as YFSETQ. With 0 bases removed from V and 4 bases from J, the gap between germline ends came to 9 bases. CDR3 amino acids: CASSLVSGPDTQYF. The DNA for the CDR3 is TGCGCCAGCAGCTTGGTCAGTGGCCCAGATACGCAGTATTTT.